This TCR beta chain was found in a study of T cells after yellow fever vaccination. The study, taken as a whole, reports: Compared with primary, the secondary response was weaker and peaked at day 5, not 15.

The V gene lost 2 bases and the J gene lost 5 bases, with 9 bases spanning the gap. Germline loops: CDR1 MNHEY, CDR2 SMNVEV (reference sequence). This CDR3 is 13 amino acids long. TCRdb itself ran the 5' RACE reads through MiXCR, one entry per CDR3 protein. The data hold about 350,000 distinct CDR3 sequences, with approximately 8% observed a single time. This clonotype was picked up many times. The antigen is not known. The chain combines TRBV27 with TRBJ1-2; D not certain. The source material was PBMCs, sampled more than 40 days after the first yellow fever vaccination. This receptor was identified in a man younger than 35 who received the YFV17D yellow fever vaccine. Written as DNA, the CDR3 is TGTGCCAGCAGTTTAGCGGACGGTTATGGCTACACCTTC. Protein sequence: CASSLADGYGYTF.